Shown below are 23 T cell receptor beta chains from a single sample sequenced in a study of T-cell reconstitution after alpha-beta-depleted transplantation in children (dated by TCRdb to between 2015 and 2016). Library prep was done by PCR. The sequencing machine was an Illumina HiSeq 2500. TCR libraries were prepared with molecular barcoding, using unique molecular identifiers to normalize TCRbeta repertoire quantification. Using fastp at Q25 and MiXCR, TCRdb reprocessed the public reads and kept productive beta chains. Identical CDR3 proteins give one entry, which carries the most common genes and DNA. The sample profile shows a few hundred thousand distinct CDR3 sequences; over 10% of them were found once. The biggest ten clones account for around 2.2% of the sample. In the paper's terms, the treatment or condition label means: allogeneic hematopoietic cell transplantation with graft depleted of TCRalphabeta T cells and CD19 B cells.

The starting material was PBMCs, mostly from graft donor cells, obtained 360 days after TCRalphabeta/CD19-depleted stem cell transplant. These receptors all stem from a male patient between 5 and 17 years old who had a stem cell transplant for acute myeloid leukemia, so the T cells may come from the graft donor.

This clonotype was observed a handful of times. The chain uses TRBV29-1 and TRBJ1-5, with D possibly TRBD1 on 6 matching bases. The germline gives CDR1 SQVTM, CDR2 ANQGSEA. Trimming cost V 2 bases and J 7 bases, with 12 bases left between them. This CDR3 is 13 amino acids long. The CDR3: CSVEWGPGQPQHF. The CDR3 coding sequence is TGCAGCGTTGAATGGGGGCCAGGACAGCCCCAGCATTTT. Full variable domain (outside the CDR3, taken from reference TRBV29-1 and TRBJ1-5): SAVISQKPSRDICQRGTSLTIQCQVDSQVTMMFWYRQQPGQSLTLIATANQGSEATYESGFVIDKFPISRPNLTFSTLTVSNMSPEDSSIYLCSVEWGPGQPQHFGDGTRLSIL.

This chain joins TRBV25-1 and TRBJ2-1, with 14 bases lining up with TRBD2. Germline-derived CDR1 and CDR2 are MGHDK and SYGVNS. This CDR3 contains 17 residues. The V gene end was trimmed by 6 bases and the J gene end by 5 bases; junction bases not matched to a gene: 9. The CDR3 reads CASSGLAGGWMNNEQFF. In DNA form, the CDR3 reads TGTGCCAGCAGCGGACTAGCGGGAGGTTGGATGAACAATGAGCAGTTCTTC.

This clonotype was detected ten times or more. The chain couples TRBV29-1 to TRBJ2-2; D is ambiguous. Between the trimmed V and J ends, which lost 6 bases and 2 bases, there was a span of 4 bases. Per the germline V gene, CDR1 is SQVTM and CDR2 is ANQGSEA. This CDR3 is 11 amino acids long. CDR3 sequence reads: CSVANTGELFF. Written as DNA, the CDR3 is TGCAGCGTCGCAAACACCGGGGAGCTGTTTTTT.

This clonotype has only a few counts. The rearrangement joins TRBV4-3 to TRBJ2-1; 12 nucleotides line up with TRBD2. CDR3 length: 15 amino acids. CDR1 is LGHNA and CDR2 is YSLEER in the germline V gene. Losses at the gene ends were 1 base for V and 9 bases for J; bases not matched to a gene: 4. In DNA form, the CDR3 reads TGCGCCAGCAGCCAAGGACTAGCGGGAGTTATTGAGCAGTTCTTC. Its protein is CASSQGLAGVIEQFF.

A few counts support this clonotype. The chain couples TRBV4-3 to TRBJ2-1, with a possible D match to TRBD2 (6 bases). V lost 6 bases, J lost 6 bases, and 18 bases lay in between. Germline lookup yields CDR1 LGHNA and CDR2 YSLEER. This CDR3 region has 15 residues. In DNA, the CDR3 is TGCGCCAGCAGTGCTTTCGCACTAGCAGGCAATGAGCAGTTCTTC. Translated: CASSAFALAGNEQFF.

The chain's CDR3 is CAISDHDRGDIQYF. The CDR3 DNA follows: TGTGCCATCAGTGACCACGACAGGGGAGACATTCAGTACTTC. The chain combines TRBV10-3 with TRBJ2-4; 8 bases align to TRBD1. Trimming took 3 bases from V and 8 from J; bases not matched to a gene: 6. The germline V gene has CDR1 ENHRY and CDR2 SYGVKD. This CDR3 contains 14 residues.

This clonotype was seen a handful of times. The CDR3 nucleotides are TGTGCCAGCAGCTGGGAGGAGGGGACAGATACGCAGTATTTT. Translating it yields CASSWEEGTDTQYF. The chain uses TRBV7-9 and TRBJ2-3; weak D call: TRBD2 (6 bases). Germline V lookup: CDR1 SEHNR, CDR2 FQNEAQ (reference sequence). CDR3 length equals 14 residues. Between the trimmed V and J ends, which lost 4 bases and 3 bases, there was a span of 11 bases. The full variable domain, in which reference TRBV7-9 and TRBJ2-3 provide the parts outside the CDR3, is DTGVSQNPRHKITKRGQNVTFRCDPISEHNRLYWYRQTLGQGPEFLTYFQNEAQLEKSRLLSDRFSAERPKGSFSTLEIQRTEQGDSAMYLCASSWEEGTDTQYFGPGTRLTVL.

V is TRBV30 and J is TRBJ1-1, with a weak D call TRBD1 (5 bases). The ends were cut back, 0 bases at V and 7 bases at J, with 6 bases in the middle. The germline gives CDR1 GTSNPN, CDR2 SVGIG (reference sequence). The CDR3 loop spans 11 amino acids. The CDR3 DNA reads as TGTGCCTGGAGTGTAGACAGTGAAGCTTTCTTT. It encodes CAWSVDSEAFF.

This clonotype was observed many times. J is TRBJ2-1 and V is TRBV7-9; no clear D gene. This CDR3 comprises 13 residues. Germline lookup yields CDR1 SEHNR and CDR2 FQNEAQ (reference sequence). With 0 bases removed from V and 7 bases from J, the gap between germline ends came to 7 bases. In nucleotides, the CDR3 is TGTGCCAGCAGCTTAGCGCTTCGAAATGAGCAGTTCTTC. Translating it yields CASSLALRNEQFF.

This clonotype has only a few counts. This chain connects TRBV5-1 to TRBJ2-1; D possibly corresponds to TRBD2 (6 bases). V lost 4 bases, J lost 0 bases, and 14 bases lay in between. Per germline, CDR1 SGHRS and CDR2 YFSETQ. This CDR3 has 16 residues. CDR3 DNA: TGCGCCAGCAGCCACCCTTCAGCGGGCTCCTACAATGAGCAGTTCTTC. Its protein product is CASSHPSAGSYNEQFF.

This clonotype was observed a few times. The chain recombines TRBV12-5 with TRBJ2-4; D is unclear. CDR1 is LGHNT, CDR2 FRNRAP, per germline. The CDR3 consists of 16 residues. V was shortened by 0 bases and J by 3 bases, with 12 bases between the two germline ends. The CDR3 here is CASGLVRSVGKNIQYF. CDR3 sequence (DNA): TGTGCTAGTGGTTTGGTAAGGAGCGTGGGCAAAAACATTCAGTACTTC.

The chain recombines TRBV15 with TRBJ2-7; perhaps TRBD2 as D (5 bases). This CDR3 has 13 amino acids. Per the germline V gene, CDR1 is LNHNV and CDR2 is YYDKDF (reference sequence). Trimming removed 5 bases at V and 7 bases at J, with 15 bases between. CDR3 DNA: TGTGCCACCAGCCACCCTCCTCCGGGGGAGCAGTACTTC. It specifies CATSHPPPGEQYF.

The sample holds many counts of this clonotype. The rearrangement uses TRBV20-1 and TRBJ2-3, with 7 positions matching TRBD1. V lost 2 bases, J lost 2 bases, and 7 bases stayed unmatched. The germline V gene encodes CDR1 DFQATT and CDR2 SNEGSKA (reference sequence). The CDR3 contains 15 residues. The CDR3 DNA follows: TGCAGTGCTAGAACCGACAGGGCACCCACAGATACGCAGTATTTT. It yields the protein CSARTDRAPTDTQYF.

This clonotype was observed a handful of times. The chain carries TRBV15 and TRBJ2-7; D is perhaps TRBD1 (6 bases). The CDR3 loop spans 16 amino acids. Germline CDR1 is LNHNV and CDR2 is YYDKDF (reference sequence). The V gene lost 0 bases and the J gene lost 2 bases, with 14 bases spanning the gap. The DNA for the CDR3 is TGTGCCACCAGCAGAGATCTGACGACAGGCACCTACGAGCAGTACTTC. The encoded protein is CATSRDLTTGTYEQYF.

This clonotype showed up just a few times. The chain uses TRBV23-1 and TRBJ1-2; D ambiguous. TRBV23-1 carries the ORF label, with uncertain function. V was pared by 3 bases and J by 1 base, with 12 bases between. The CDR3 has 15 amino acids. The CDR3 protein is CASSHRTTLNYGYTF. CDR3 nucleotides: TGCGCCAGCAGTCACCGGACGACACTTAACTATGGCTACACCTTC.

This clonotype has ten or more counts. The V call is TRBV29-1, the J call TRBJ2-7, with unresolved D. Germline assignment: CDR1 SQVTM and CDR2 ANQGSEA. This CDR3 has 12 amino acids. The ends were cut back, 2 bases at V and 2 bases at J, with 7 bases in the middle. DNA for the CDR3: TGCAGCGTTGAACTCAGAGCCTACGAGCAGTACTTC. Its translation is CSVELRAYEQYF.

Only a few counts were recorded for this clonotype. The gene calls are TRBV14 and TRBJ1-1; D not resolved. The CDR3 has 13 residues. Trimming stripped 1 base from V and 6 bases from J, with 9 bases between. Germline assignment: CDR1 SGHDN and CDR2 FVKESK. CDR3 amino acids: CASSQVLGSEAFF. As DNA, the CDR3 is TGTGCCAGCAGCCAAGTCCTGGGCTCTGAAGCTTTCTTT.

The J gene is TRBJ2-7, the V gene TRBV7-3, with 9 bases matching TRBD2. Germline V gives CDR1 SGHTA, CDR2 FQGTGA. J gave up 0 bases and V 4 bases, and 4 bases lay outside the gene matches. The CDR3 is 15 amino acids. DNA for the CDR3: TGTGCCAGCAGCTCCTCTAGCGGGACCTCCTACGAGCAGTACTTC. It yields the protein CASSSSSGTSYEQYF. Using reference TRBV7-3 and TRBJ2-7 for the parts outside the CDR3, the full variable domain is GAGVSQTPSNKVTEKGKYVELRCDPISGHTALYWYRQSLGQGPEFLIYFQGTGAADDSGLPNDRFFAVRPEGSVSTLKIQRTERGDSAVYLCASSSSSGTSYEQYFGPGTRLTVT.

The CDR3 bases are TGTGCCAGCAGCCAAGCAGCGGGAGGTGGAGAGACCCAGTACTTC. Protein: CASSQAAGGGETQYF. The rearrangement links TRBV3-1 to TRBJ2-5, with 9 bases lining up with TRBD2. V trimming: 1 base; J trimming: 4 bases; junction bases outside the gene matches: 4. The CDR3 totals 15 residues. Germline loops: CDR1 LGHDT, CDR2 YNNKEL (reference sequence).

This clonotype showed up just a few times. The chain recombines TRBV6-6 with TRBJ1-2; 7 bases match TRBD1. The CDR3 runs 13 residues. The junction had 6 bases not matched to a gene; V was cut back by 5 bases and J by 6 bases. Germline CDR1 MNHNY, CDR2 SVGAGI (reference sequence). CDR3 sequence (DNA): TGTGCCAGCAGTCATCTCGACAGGGATGGCTACACCTTC. Protein sequence: CASSHLDRDGYTF.

There are a few counts of this clonotype. V and J are TRBV5-6 and TRBJ2-2, with D perhaps TRBD1 (6 bases). V was trimmed by 5 bases and J by 6 bases, leaving 20 bases between them. The CDR3 loop spans 16 amino acids. Germline V gene sequence: CDR1 SGHDT, CDR2 YYEEEE. The CDR3 spells CASSPVWTAMSGELFF. The CDR3 DNA reads as TGTGCCAGCAGTCCCGTCTGGACAGCGATGTCCGGGGAGCTGTTTTTT.

This clonotype has just a few counts. V usage is TRBV7-3 and J usage is TRBJ2-1; D could derive from TRBD1 or TRBD2 (6 bases each). CDR3 length: 15 residues. Germline loops: CDR1 SGHTA, CDR2 FQGTGA. V dropped 7 bases and J dropped 7 bases, with 20 bases sitting between them. The chain's CDR3 is CASIPRGVVKNEQFF. CDR3 sequence (DNA): TGTGCCAGCATCCCGAGGGGGGTGGTTAAGAATGAGCAGTTCTTC.

This clonotype appeared a few times. The gene calls are TRBV24-1 and TRBJ1-2; D is perhaps TRBD1 (5 bases). Germline CDR1 is KGHDR and CDR2 is SFDVKD. The CDR3 sequence is 12 residues long. Trimming removed 7 bases from V and 6 bases from J, with 11 bases in between. The CDR3 DNA follows: TGTGCCACCAGGGACTTGGGGGATGGCTACACCTTC. It encodes CATRDLGDGYTF.